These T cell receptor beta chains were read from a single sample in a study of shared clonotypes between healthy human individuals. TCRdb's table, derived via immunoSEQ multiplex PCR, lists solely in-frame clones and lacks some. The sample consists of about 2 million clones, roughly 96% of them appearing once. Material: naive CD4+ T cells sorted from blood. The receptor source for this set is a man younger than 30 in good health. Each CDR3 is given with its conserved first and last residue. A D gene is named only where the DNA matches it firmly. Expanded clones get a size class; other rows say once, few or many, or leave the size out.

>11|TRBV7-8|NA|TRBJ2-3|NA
CASTFRDTQYF
TGTGCCAGCACCTTCAGGGATACGCAGTATTTT
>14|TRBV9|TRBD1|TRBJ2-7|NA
CASSRRDRVHEQYF
TGTGCCAGCAGCCGACGGGACAGGGTCCACGAGCAGTACTTC
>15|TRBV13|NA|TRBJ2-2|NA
CASSLGGKNTGELFF
TGTGCCAGCAGCTTAGGCGGGAAGAACACCGGGGAGCTGTTTTTT
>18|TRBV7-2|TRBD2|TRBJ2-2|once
CASSLFSSGGGPTGELFF
TGTGCCAGCAGCTTATTTTCTAGCGGGGGGGGACCCACCGGGGAGCTGTTTTTT
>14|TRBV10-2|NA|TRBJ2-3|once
CASDSGTSTDTQYF
TGCGCCAGCGACAGCGGCACTAGCACAGATACGCAGTATTTT
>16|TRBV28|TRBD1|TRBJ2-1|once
CASSSHHGTGVDEQFF
TGTGCCAGCAGTTCTCACCACGGGACAGGGGTGGATGAGCAGTTCTTC
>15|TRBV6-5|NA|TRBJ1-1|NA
CASSPEGGRGTEAFF
TGTGCCAGCAGTCCCGAGGGGGGGCGAGGCACTGAAGCTTTCTTT
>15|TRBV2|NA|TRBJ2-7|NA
CASRGNLIPSYEQYF
TGTGCCAGCAGGGGAAACCTTATCCCCTCCTACGAGCAGTACTTC
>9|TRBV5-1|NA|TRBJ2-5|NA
CATPETQYF
TGCGCCACCCCGGAGACCCAGTACTTC
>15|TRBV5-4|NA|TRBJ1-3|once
CASSLGGNAGNTIYF
TGTGCCAGCAGCTTGGGGGGGAATGCTGGAAACACCATATATTTT
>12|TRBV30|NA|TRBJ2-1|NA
CACRHARWEQFF
TGTGCCTGCCGACACGCGCGGTGGGAGCAGTTCTTC
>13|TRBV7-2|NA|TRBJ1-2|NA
CASSFSGGAGYTF
TGTGCCAGCAGCTTCTCGGGGGGTGCTGGCTACACCTTC
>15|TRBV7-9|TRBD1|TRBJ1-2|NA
CASSVTTGTDYGYTF
TGTGCCAGCAGCGTAACCACCGGGACAGATTATGGCTACACCTTC
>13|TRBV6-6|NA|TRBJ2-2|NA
CASTPGVAGELFF
TGTGCCAGCACTCCAGGGGTTGCCGGGGAGCTGTTTTTT
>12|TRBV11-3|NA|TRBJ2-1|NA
CASCPIYNEQFF
TGTGCCAGCTGCCCGATCTACAATGAGCAGTTCTTC
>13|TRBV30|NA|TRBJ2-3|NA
CAWSERGSDTQYF
TGTGCCTGGAGTGAACGGGGGTCAGATACGCAGTATTTT
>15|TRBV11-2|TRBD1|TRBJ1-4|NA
CASSYLTGLNEKLFF
TGTGCCAGCAGCTACCTGACAGGGCTTAATGAAAAACTGTTTTTT
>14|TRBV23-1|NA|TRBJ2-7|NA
CASSQYTGTYEQYF
TGCGCCAGCAGTCAATATACAGGGACCTACGAGCAGTACTTC
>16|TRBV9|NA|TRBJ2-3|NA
CASSAGFGLIGDTQYF
TGTGCCAGCAGCGCGGGGTTTGGTTTGATTGGAGATACGCAGTATTTT
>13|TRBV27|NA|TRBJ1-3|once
CASSFQSGNTIYF
TGTGCCAGCAGTTTTCAGTCTGGAAACACCATATATTTT
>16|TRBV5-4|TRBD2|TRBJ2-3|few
CASSSRDYRVRDTQYF
TGTGCCAGCAGCTCCCGGGACTACCGAGTCCGGGATACGCAGTATTTT
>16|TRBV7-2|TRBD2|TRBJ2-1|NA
CASSLAMGLAVNEQFF
TGTGCCAGCAGCTTAGCGATGGGACTAGCAGTAAACGAGCAGTTCTTC
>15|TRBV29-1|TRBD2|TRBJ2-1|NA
CSAQAGVPSYNEQFF
TGCAGCGCGCAAGCGGGGGTTCCTTCCTACAATGAGCAGTTCTTC
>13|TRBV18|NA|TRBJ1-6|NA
CASSPIGLAPLHF
TGTGCCAGCTCACCAATAGGGCTAGCACCCCTCCACTTT